The clone carrying this TCR beta chain was found a few times. Its antigen is undetermined. Germline assignment: CDR1 SGHRS and CDR2 YFSETQ. With V trimmed by 4 bases and J by 5 bases, 11 bases remained unmatched. The CDR3 runs 15 residues. The isolated RNA, all of it, was reverse transcribed, so expressed TCRB transcripts were what got sequenced. Sequencing used immunoSEQ multiplex PCR; TCRdb keeps in-frame clones, though not all of them. The sample has about 650,000 clones, over 10% seen once. This sample stems from a study of beta chain features in type 1 diabetes. Broader study findings: Patients with Type 1 diabetes showed moderately but significantly shorter TCRB CDR3s in all four CD4+ subsets.

The receptor was derived from a man aged 25-45 years with type 1 diabetes. This chain joins TRBV5-1 and TRBJ2-5; 7 nucleotides line up with TRBD1. The specimen sequenced was naive CD4+ T cells from blood. CDR3 DNA: TGCGCCAGCAGCATCGGACAGGCGGCAAGGGAGACCCAGTACTTC. Its protein product is CASSIGQAARETQYF.